The 12 T cell receptor beta chains reported below all come from one sample, sequenced in a study of T cells in Graves' hyperthyroidism and ophthalmopathy. TCR beta CDR3 sequences were amplified from RNA transcripts. In the first-round RT-PCR of the TCR CDR3, the HTBI primer set was used. TCRdb independently ran MiXCR on the multiplex PCR reads; one entry per CDR3 protein. Of about 410,000 distinct CDR3 sequences listed, 14% are singletons. Sequencing was performed on blood. Source of these receptors: a woman aged 25 to 39 with Graves' ophthalmopathy.

This clonotype was observed at least ten times. The DNA of the CDR3 is TGTGCCAGCAGTTTGGGTTGGCGGACGGTCCGGGGTCTTACCTACGAGCAGTACTTC. Translation gives CASSLGWRTVRGLTYEQYF. The rearrangement uses TRBV27 and TRBJ2-7, with a possible D match to TRBD2 (5 bases). This CDR3 comprises 19 residues. Trimming cost V 3 bases and J 2 bases, with 26 bases left between them. Looked up from germline, CDR1 is MNHEY and CDR2 is SMNVEV (reference sequence).

This clonotype was seen many times. The chain employs TRBV3-1 and TRBJ1-2, with TRBD1 as a possible D gene (5 bases). V lost 4 bases to trimming and J lost 2 bases, with 11 bases between them. Looked up from germline, CDR1 is LGHDT and CDR2 is YNNKEL (reference sequence). The CDR3 is made up of 14 amino acids. The CDR3 coding sequence is TGTGCCAGCAGCCCGAGGGGACGGAACTATGGCTACACCTTC. Its translation is CASSPRGRNYGYTF.

This clonotype appeared many times. This sequence joins TRBV28 and TRBJ2-2, with D unresolved. The germline CDR1 and CDR2 sequences are MDHEN and SYDVKM. With 5 bases removed from V and 10 bases from J, the gap between germline ends came to 8 bases. The CDR3 is made up of 11 amino acids. Here the CDR3 reads CASSPRLELFF. In DNA form, the CDR3 reads TGTGCCAGCAGTCCTCGCTTGGAGCTGTTTTTT.

This clonotype was counted at least ten times. The chain carries TRBV18 and TRBJ2-6; no clear D gene. The germline V and J ends were trimmed by 6 bases and 2 bases, with 8 bases remaining between them. The CDR3 contains 14 residues. Germline V gene sequence: CDR1 KGHSH, CDR2 LQKENI. The CDR3 is CASSRQTGANVLTF. The DNA of the CDR3 is TGTGCCAGCTCCAGGCAAACTGGGGCCAACGTCCTGACTTTC.

The V gene is TRBV7-2, the J gene TRBJ2-3, with 15 positions matching TRBD2. In germline, CDR1 is SGHTA, CDR2 FQGNSA. The CDR3 extends over 19 amino acids. J gave up 4 bases and V 6 bases, and 14 bases lay outside the gene matches. CDR3 sequence reads: CASRPPGLAGGRGSDTQYF. The CDR3 region has the DNA TGTGCCAGCAGACCCCCGGGACTAGCGGGGGGCAGGGGTTCAGATACGCAGTATTTT.

This clonotype was counted ten times or more. The chain employs TRBV28 and TRBJ1-2; 8 bases are a match to TRBD1. With V trimmed by 6 bases and J by 5 bases, 5 bases remained unmatched. The CDR3 loop spans 13 amino acids. From germline, CDR1 is MDHEN and CDR2 SYDVKM. CDR3 in amino acids: CASRKTGGYGYTF. The CDR3 nucleotides are TGTGCCAGCAGGAAAACAGGGGGTTATGGCTACACCTTC.

This clonotype was counted at least ten times. CDR3 nucleotide sequence: TGCGCCAGCAGCTCCGGGACAGGGGGCCAGGCTGGGGCCAACGTCCTGACTTTC. This encodes CASSSGTGGQAGANVLTF. The chain recombines TRBV5-1 with TRBJ2-6; 12 positions match TRBD1. The CDR3 loop spans 18 amino acids. Germline assignment: CDR1 SGHRS and CDR2 YFSETQ. J lost 2 bases, V lost 3 bases, and 6 bases had no gene match.

This clonotype has a count of ten or more. The chain couples TRBV5-1 to TRBJ1-4; D gene unclear. Per the germline V gene, CDR1 is SGHRS and CDR2 is YFSETQ. V was shortened by 2 bases and J by 10 bases, with 9 bases between the two germline ends. This CDR3 region has 12 residues. The CDR3 spells CASSFTTGKLFF. Written as DNA, the CDR3 is TGCGCCAGCAGCTTCACGACGGGAAAACTGTTTTTT.

This clonotype was counted ten times or more. The rearrangement links TRBV12-3 or TRBV12-4 to TRBJ2-1, with 10 bases matching TRBD1. J lost 7 bases, V lost 7 bases, and 4 bases had no gene match. The CDR3 runs to 13 residues. Written as DNA, the CDR3 is TGTGCCAGCATCCGACAGGGGGCTAATGAGCAGTTCTTC. The encoded protein is CASIRQGANEQFF.

The table lists this clonotype with a few counts. V and J are TRBV7-6 and TRBJ2-5; weak D call: TRBD2 (5 bases). The CDR3 runs to 14 residues. Germline CDR1 reads SGHVS; CDR2 reads FNYEAQ. The V gene lost 5 bases and the J gene lost 1 base, with 11 bases spanning the gap. The CDR3 DNA is TGTGCCAGCAGCCCCAGGACTCCCCAAGAGACCCAGTACTTC. This translates into CASSPRTPQETQYF.

This clonotype appeared a single time. V gene TRBV12-3 or TRBV12-4 combines with J gene TRBJ2-2; the D is unclear. The V end lost 6 bases, the J end lost 0 bases, and 14 bases lay between the germline ends. This CDR3 region has 16 residues. The DNA for the CDR3 is TGTGCCAGCAGCTCGACGGCCTCACCGAACACCGGGGAGCTGTTTTTT. Its protein product is CASSSTASPNTGELFF.

This clonotype was seen ten or more times. V and J are TRBV28 and TRBJ2-5, with TRBD1 matching 7 bases. Germline CDR1 reads MDHEN; CDR2 reads SYDVKM. The CDR3 has 18 amino acids. Trimming at V came to 3 bases and at J to 0 bases, leaving 13 bases not matched to a gene. The DNA of the CDR3 is TGTGCCAGCAGTTTTCCCCCCTTCCGGGACAGAGACCAAGAGACCCAGTACTTC. Its protein is CASSFPPFRDRDQETQYF.